The rows below give T cell receptor beta chains drawn from one sample of a study of cytomegalovirus exposure and HLA in healthy donors. Here immunoSEQ multiplex PCR was the method, and the copy in TCRdb shows in-frame clones only, minus some. This sample has 110,000 to 150,000 clones, with about 95% found just once. The sample comprised PBMCs. The receptor source for this set is a man aged 18 to 30 in good health and CMV-seropositive. CDR3s include the opening cysteine and the closing phenylalanine or tryptophan. D genes are given only for firm matches. Size is stated for part of the rows, as once, few or many counts, or as a class when the clone is expanded.

abundance	v_gene	d_gene	j_gene	CDR3nt	CDR3aa
.	TRBV5-6	TRBD1	TRBJ1-6	TGTGCCAGCAGCCGCCCCCGGGACAGGGGGTTCGGGGATAATTCACCCCTCCACTTT	CASSRPRDRGFGDNSPLHF
.	TRBV29-1	TRBD2	TRBJ2-2	TGCAGCGTTGGTGGGACTAGAATTGGCGGGGAGCTGTTTTTT	CSVGGTRIGGELFF
.	TRBV5-1	TRBD2	TRBJ2-7	TGCGCCAGCAGCGGCACTAGCGGGAGTTCCGAGCAGTACTTC	CASSGTSGSSEQYF
.	TRBV5-1	TRBD1	TRBJ1-5	TGCGCCAGCAGCTTGGACCCACAGGGGGCTAGCAATCAGCCCCAGCATTTT	CASSLDPQGASNQPQHF
.	TRBV10-3	TRBD1	TRBJ2-7	TGTGCCATCAGTGAGCCACGACAGGGCGAGCAGTACTTC	CAISEPRQGEQYF
.	TRBV5-6	.	TRBJ1-5	TGTGCCAGCAGCTCGTATGGGGAGAATCAGCCCCAGCATTTT	CASSSYGENQPQHF
.	TRBV28	TRBD2	TRBJ2-7	TGTGCCAGCAGTCCCGGGCTAGCGGGAGACGAGCAGTACTTC	CASSPGLAGDEQYF
.	TRBV4-1	TRBD1	TRBJ1-2	TGCGCCAGCAGCCATTCCCTCGACAGGGACCTCGGGGGCTACACCTTC	CASSHSLDRDLGGYTF
.	TRBV28	.	TRBJ1-5	TGTGCCAGCAGTTTACCAACAGCTTTCTCCAATCAGCCCCAGCATTTT	CASSLPTAFSNQPQHF
.	TRBV30	TRBD2	TRBJ2-1	TGTGCCGCATCCGGGACTAGCGGGGCCAGCTCCTACAATGAGCAGTTCTTC	CAASGTSGASSYNEQFF
.	TRBV6-5	.	TRBJ1-1	TGTGCCAGCAGTCGTTATATGAACACTGAAGCTTTCTTT	CASSRYMNTEAFF
.	TRBV28	.	TRBJ1-2	TGTGCCAGCAGCCAGGGTGATGGCTATGGCTACACCTTC	CASSQGDGYGYTF
.	TRBV10-3	TRBD2	TRBJ2-1	TGTGCCATTAAGACCGGGACTAGCGGTTCCAATGAGCAGTTCTTC	CAIKTGTSGSNEQFF
.	TRBV5-6	.	TRBJ2-7	TGTGCCAGCAGCTTGGAGGGCAGGGCTTTCGAGCAGTACTTC	CASSLEGRAFEQYF
few	TRBV29-1	.	TRBJ1-2	TGCAGCGTTGAAGACCTCTATGGCTACACCTTC	CSVEDLYGYTF
.	TRBV5-4	TRBD2	TRBJ2-3	TGTGCCAGCAGCTTGGCCGGACTAGCGATTACAGATACGCAGTATTTT	CASSLAGLAITDTQYF
.	TRBV28	TRBD1	TRBJ2-4	TGTGCCAGCAGTCGACAGGGAGAAATAGCCAAAAACATTCAGTACTTC	CASSRQGEIAKNIQYF
.	TRBV11-3	TRBD2	TRBJ2-7	TGTGCCAGCAGCTCCGGCCTAGCGGGCTACGAGCAGTACTTC	CASSSGLAGYEQYF
.	TRBV10-3	.	TRBJ2-7	TGTGCCATCAGACCCCCAGGCCGCTACGAGCAGTACTTC	CAIRPPGRYEQYF
.	TRBV5-8	TRBD2	TRBJ2-1	TGTGCCAGCAGCTTGGCCTGGGGGACTAGCGACCCCGATGAGCAGTTCTTC	CASSLAWGTSDPDEQFF
once	TRBV6-5	TRBD1	TRBJ1-6	TGTGCCAGCAGTTACAGTCGACAGGGCAATTCACCCCTCCACTTT	CASSYSRQGNSPLHF
.	TRBV9	.	TRBJ2-2	TGTGCCAGCAGCGTGACTACAAACACCGGGGAGCTGTTTTTT	CASSVTTNTGELFF
.	TRBV27	TRBD2	TRBJ2-7	TGTGCCAGCAGTTTTCTAGCGGGAGAAGCAGGCGGCGAGCAGTACTTC	CASSFLAGEAGGEQYF
.	TRBV2	.	TRBJ1-1	TGTGCCAGCAGTGTCTCGGTTGGGGATGGGAGCACTGAAGCTTTCTTT	CASSVSVGDGSTEAFF
.	TRBV11-2	.	TRBJ2-5	TGTGCCAGCAAAGGGGGTATTCAAGAGACCCAGTACTTC	CASKGGIQETQYF
.	TRBV9	TRBD2	TRBJ2-5	TGTGCCAGCAGCGTAGATGTCGGGGGGGTAGAGACCCAGTACTTC	CASSVDVGGVETQYF